What follows are 3 T cell receptor beta chains derived from one specimen sequenced in a study of STAT5B mutations in CD4+ large granular lymphocyte leukemia. Sequenced by immunoSEQ multiplex PCR; TCRdb stores in-frame clones only, minus some. The repertoire holds fewer than 45,000 clones, with around 80% as singletons. The sample taken for sequencing was CD4+ T cells from blood buffy coats. These receptors all stem from a human donor in good health.

This clone has more than one count but fewer than ten. This rearrangement joins TRBV11-2 to TRBJ1-2; 9 nucleotides match TRBD1. The CDR3 extends over 14 amino acids. The germline CDR1 and CDR2 sequences are SGHAT and FQNNGV. After removal of 5 bases from V and 8 bases from J, the junction contained 9 bases not matched to a gene. CDR3 loop: CASSLDRGEIGYTF. CDR3 sequence (DNA): TGTGCCAGCAGCCTCGACAGGGGGGAAATCGGCTACACCTTC.

The rearrangement uses TRBV5-6 and TRBJ1-1; 7 bases are shared with TRBD1. J gave up 8 bases and V 1 base, and 11 bases lay outside the gene matches. The germline V gene has CDR1 SGHDT and CDR2 YYEEEE. CDR3 length equals 15 residues. In nucleotides, the CDR3 is TGTGCCAGCAGCTTGAAGGACAGGCTGTCCGGAGAAGCTTTCTTT. Protein: CASSLKDRLSGEAFF.

A word on this clone: The junction and the germline gene differ at one end; a read error may be behind it. This same CDR3 is encoded by further DNA sequences in the sample. This chain links TRBV18 with TRBJ2-5; D remains ambiguous. The germline V gene encodes CDR1 KGHSH and CDR2 LQKENI. CDR3 length: 14 amino acids. Here the CDR3 DNA reads TGCGCCAGCTCACCACCGTCGACTCAAGAGACCCAGTACTTC. Residues: CASSPPSTQETQYF.